This record covers a single T cell receptor beta chain. Self-reported history from a screening survey and questionnaire set each donor's cohort. Exposed participants encountered a COVID-19 case during the 2 weeks preceding study entry. The source of the sample is a study of blood T cell repertoires in COVID-19. Clones were sequenced by immunoSEQ multiplex PCR, and TCRdb holds only the in-frame ones, with some missing. This sample carries about 430,000 clones, roughly 90% of them seen once, and the ten largest clones take around 1.5%. This TCR was recovered from a young woman who had been exposed to COVID-19. Specimen: PBMCs or T cells enriched from blood (not recorded which).

Here the CDR3 reads CASSLLSWTGKETQYF. CDR3 DNA: TGCGCCAGCAGTTTACTTAGTTGGACAGGGAAAGAGACCCAGTACTTC. The chain joins TRBV5-1 to TRBJ2-5; TRBD1 aligns across 8 bases. Trimming at V came to 5 bases and at J to 3 bases, leaving 12 bases not matched to a gene. Germline V gene data show CDR1 as SGHRS and CDR2 as YFSETQ. The CDR3 contains 16 residues.